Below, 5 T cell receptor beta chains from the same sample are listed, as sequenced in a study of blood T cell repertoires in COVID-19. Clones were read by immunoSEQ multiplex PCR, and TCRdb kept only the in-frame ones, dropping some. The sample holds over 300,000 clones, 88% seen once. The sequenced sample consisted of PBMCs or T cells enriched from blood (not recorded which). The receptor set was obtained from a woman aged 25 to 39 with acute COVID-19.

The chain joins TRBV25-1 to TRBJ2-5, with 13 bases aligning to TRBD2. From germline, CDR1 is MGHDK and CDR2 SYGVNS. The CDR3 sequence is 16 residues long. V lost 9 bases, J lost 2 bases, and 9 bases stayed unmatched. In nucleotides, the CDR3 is TGTGCCAGGCCGACTAGCGGGGGGACCAAGCAAGAGACCCAGTACTTC. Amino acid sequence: CARPTSGGTKQETQYF.

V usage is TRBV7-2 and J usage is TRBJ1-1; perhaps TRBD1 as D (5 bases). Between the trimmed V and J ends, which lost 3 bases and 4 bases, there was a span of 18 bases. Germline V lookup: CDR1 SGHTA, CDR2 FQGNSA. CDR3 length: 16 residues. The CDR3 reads CASSFILIGGGTEAFF. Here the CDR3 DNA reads TGTGCCAGCAGCTTTATTTTGATCGGGGGGGGCACTGAAGCTTTCTTT.

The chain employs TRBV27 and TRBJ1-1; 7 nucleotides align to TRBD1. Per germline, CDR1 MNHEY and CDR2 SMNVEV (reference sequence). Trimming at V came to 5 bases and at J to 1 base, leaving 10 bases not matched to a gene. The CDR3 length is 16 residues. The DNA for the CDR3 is TGTGCCAGCAGTCCCCGGGACAGACAGAAGAACACTGAAGCTTTCTTT. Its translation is CASSPRDRQKNTEAFF.

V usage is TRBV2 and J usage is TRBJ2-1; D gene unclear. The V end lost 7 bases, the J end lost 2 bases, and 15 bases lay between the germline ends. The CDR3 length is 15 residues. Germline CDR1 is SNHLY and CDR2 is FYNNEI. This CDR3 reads CASTGYSATYNEQFF. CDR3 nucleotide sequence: TGTGCCAGCACCGGGTATTCAGCCACCTACAATGAGCAGTTCTTC.

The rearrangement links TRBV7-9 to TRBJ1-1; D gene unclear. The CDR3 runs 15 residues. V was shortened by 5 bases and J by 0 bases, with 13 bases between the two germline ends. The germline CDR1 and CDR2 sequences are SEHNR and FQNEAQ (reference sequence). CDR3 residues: CASSQRGGMNTEAFF. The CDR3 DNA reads TGTGCCAGCAGCCAACGCGGAGGGATGAACACTGAAGCTTTCTTT.